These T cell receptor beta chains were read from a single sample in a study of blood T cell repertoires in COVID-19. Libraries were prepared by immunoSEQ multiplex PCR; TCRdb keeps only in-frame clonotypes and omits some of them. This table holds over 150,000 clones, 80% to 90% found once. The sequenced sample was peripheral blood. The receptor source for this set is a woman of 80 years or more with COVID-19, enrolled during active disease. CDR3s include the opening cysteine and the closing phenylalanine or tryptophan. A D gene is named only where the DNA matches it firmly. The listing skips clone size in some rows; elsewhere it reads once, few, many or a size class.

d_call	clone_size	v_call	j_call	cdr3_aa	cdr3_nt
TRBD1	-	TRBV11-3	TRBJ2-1	CASSPRDREREQFF	TGTGCCAGCAGCCCCCGGGACAGGGAACGGGAGCAGTTCTTC
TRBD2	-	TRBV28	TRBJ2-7	CASRPGTSGSYEQYF	TGTGCCAGCAGACCCGGGACTAGCGGATCCTACGAGCAGTACTTC
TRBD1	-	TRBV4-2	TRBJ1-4	CASSAGAAKGDSRNEKLFF	TGTGCCAGCAGCGCTGGGGCAGCCAAAGGGGACAGCCGTAATGAAAAACTGTTTTTT
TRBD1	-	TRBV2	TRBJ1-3	CASSGDRGDTIYF	TGTGCCAGCAGTGGGGACAGGGGAGACACCATATATTTT
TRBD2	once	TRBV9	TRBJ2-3	CASSALAGGGEDTQYF	TGTGCCAGCAGCGCGTTAGCGGGGGGGGGCGAAGATACGCAGTATTTT
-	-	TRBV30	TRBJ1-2	CAWSQTTEAHVVMGYTF	TGTGCCTGGAGTCAGACGACAGAAGCGCATGTGGTTATGGGCTACACCTTC
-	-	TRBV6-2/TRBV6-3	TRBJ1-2	CASSYSNPAANYGYTF	TGTGCCAGCAGTTACTCGAACCCCGCAGCTAACTATGGCTACACCTTC
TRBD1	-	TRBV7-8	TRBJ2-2	CASSWTGVPNTGELFF	TGTGCCAGCAGCTGGACAGGGGTCCCGAACACCGGGGAGCTGTTTTTT
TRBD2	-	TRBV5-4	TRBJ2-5	CASSLHTSGQETQYF	TGTGCCAGCAGCCTTCATACTAGCGGCCAAGAGACCCAGTACTTC
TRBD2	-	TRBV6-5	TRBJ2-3	CASSSLERGWAQYF	TGTGCCAGCAGTTCCCTCGAGCGGGGGTGGGCTCAGTATTTT
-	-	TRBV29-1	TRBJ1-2	CSVKRQEYGYTF	TGCAGCGTTAAAAGACAGGAGTATGGCTACACCTTC
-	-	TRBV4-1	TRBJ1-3	CASSQQQGNTIYF	TGCGCCAGCAGCCAACAACAAGGAAACACCATATATTTT
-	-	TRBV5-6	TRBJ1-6	CASSLGGGSSYNSPLHF	TGTGCCAGCAGCTTGGGAGGGGGAAGCTCCTATAATTCACCCCTCCACTTT
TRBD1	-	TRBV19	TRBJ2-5	CASSFLTGEETQYF	TGTGCCAGTAGTTTCCTGACAGGGGAAGAGACCCAGTACTTC